The 25 T cell receptor beta chains presented below share a single source sample, sequenced in a study of cytomegalovirus exposure and HLA in healthy donors. PCR primers comprised 60 Vbeta and 13 Jbeta primers. Libraries were prepared by immunoSEQ multiplex PCR; TCRdb keeps only in-frame clonotypes and omits some of them. This table has under 250,000 clones, 75% to 90% appearing once. The sample comprised PBMCs. These receptors were collected from a woman in her thirties or forties in good health and CMV-seronegative.

V gene TRBV11-2 combines with J gene TRBJ2-7; 9 bases are a match to TRBD1. The CDR3 is made up of 13 amino acids. Germline CDR1 and CDR2: SGHAT and FQNNGV. J lost 3 bases, V lost 4 bases, and 1 base had no gene match. CDR3 in amino acids: CASSSGQGYEQYF. The CDR3 DNA reads TGTGCCAGCAGCTCGGGACAGGGCTACGAGCAGTACTTC.

V is TRBV4-2 and J is TRBJ1-2; 8 bases fit TRBD1. The CDR3 is 15 residues long. Germline V CDR1 and CDR2: LGHNA, YNFKEQ. J lost 4 bases, V lost 3 bases, and 7 bases had no gene match. The CDR3 coding sequence is TGTGCCAGCAGCCAGGCCACCGGGACAGGCTATGGCTACACCTTC. Its translation: CASSQATGTGYGYTF.

This clone has only a few counts. CDR3 in DNA: TGTGCCAGCAGCCACCTAGCGGGAGATCCAGATACGCAGTATTTT. It translates to CASSHLAGDPDTQYF. The genes are TRBV6-6 and TRBJ2-3; 10 positions agree with TRBD2. Unmatched junction bases numbered 7, after V lost 6 bases and J lost 4 bases. This CDR3 has 15 residues. From germline, CDR1 is MNHNY and CDR2 SVGAGI (reference sequence).

The chain employs TRBV27 and TRBJ2-3, with TRBD1 identical over 9 bases. CDR3 length: 16 amino acids. V lost 5 bases and J lost 3; bases outside the gene matches: 9. Germline assignment: CDR1 MNHEY and CDR2 SMNVEV (reference sequence). The CDR3 bases are TGTGCCAGCAGTCGAGCCTACAGGGGGCTAACAGATACGCAGTATTTT. The encoded protein is CASSRAYRGLTDTQYF.

The V and J genes are TRBV19 and TRBJ2-3, with D unresolved. The V gene's germline CDR1 is LNHDA and CDR2 SQIVND (reference sequence). Trimming cost V 3 bases and J 0 bases, with 10 bases left between them. The length of the CDR3 is 15 residues. Here the CDR3 reads CASSMTLTSTDTQYF. The CDR3 bases are TGTGCCAGTAGTATGACTCTTACTAGCACAGATACGCAGTATTTT.

This clone was counted a single time. The gene calls are TRBV7-3 and TRBJ1-1; TRBD1 aligns across 7 bases. The V and J ends lost 4 bases and 0 bases, in that order; junction bases with no gene match: 5. Germline V CDR1 and CDR2: SGHTA, FQGTGA. The CDR3 extends over 15 amino acids. The DNA of the CDR3 is TGTGCCAGCAGCTCGACGGGGACAGTGAACACTGAAGCTTTCTTT. Translation gives CASSSTGTVNTEAFF.

V gene TRBV27 combines with J gene TRBJ2-7; D uncertain. The germline gives CDR1 MNHEY, CDR2 SMNVEV (reference sequence). The V end was cut by 3 bases, the J end by 6 bases, with 12 bases between. The CDR3 loop spans 13 amino acids. In DNA form, the CDR3 reads TGTGCCAGCAGTTTGTGGGCCTCCACCGAGCAGTACTTC. It codes for CASSLWASTEQYF.

Regarding this clone: The sample has other DNA sequences that encode this CDR3 too. The V and J genes are TRBV7-9 and TRBJ2-7; a weak D match, TRBD2 (6 bases). CDR1 SEHNR and CDR2 FQNEAQ come from the germline V gene (reference sequence). The germline V and J ends were trimmed by 0 bases and 3 bases, with 6 bases remaining between them. This CDR3 contains 13 residues. The CDR3, as DNA: TGTGCCAGCAGCTTAGCCGGGAGCTACGAGCAGTACTTC. Its protein is CASSLAGSYEQYF. Based on the CDR3 plus reference TRBV7-9 and TRBJ2-7, the full variable domain is DTGVSQNPRHKITKRGQNVTFRCDPISEHNRLYWYRQTLGQGPEFLTYFQNEAQLEKSRLLSDRFSAERPKGSFSTLEIQRTEQGDSAMYLCASSLAGSYEQYFGPGTRLTVT.

V is TRBV7-8 and J is TRBJ1-5; 8 bases are shared with TRBD1. This CDR3 is built from 16 residues. V dropped 5 bases and J dropped 7; count of bases not matched to a gene: 13. The V gene's germline CDR1 is SGHVS and CDR2 FQNEAQ. The CDR3 here is CASSLLGGQGGQPQHF. CDR3 in DNA: TGTGCCAGCAGCCTCCTAGGCGGACAGGGTGGACAGCCCCAGCATTTT.

This CDR3 reads CASSQGQGASGANVLTF. The CDR3 nucleotides read TGTGCCAGCAGCCAAGGGCAGGGGGCTTCTGGGGCCAACGTCCTGACTTTC. The genes are TRBV4-2 and TRBJ2-6, with 8 nucleotides matching TRBD1. V lost 1 base, J lost 1 base, and 3 bases stayed unmatched. Germline CDR1 is LGHNA and CDR2 is YNFKEQ. The CDR3 has 17 residues.

The chain carries TRBV30 and TRBJ1-4, with TRBD1 matching over 8 bases. V lost 4 bases to trimming and J lost 7 bases; unmatched junction nucleotides: 2. The CDR3 spans 12 residues. Germline CDR1 is GTSNPN and CDR2 is SVGIG (reference sequence). CDR3 nucleotides: TGTGCCTGGACAGGGGGCGGTGAAAAACTGTTTTTT. This translates into CAWTGGGEKLFF.

The CDR3 DNA follows: TGTGCCAGCAGTCCTCTCGACAGACCGAACACTGAAGCTTTCTTT. Translation: CASSPLDRPNTEAFF. V and J are TRBV6-5 and TRBJ1-1, with a tentative D call TRBD1 (5 bases). V lost 5 bases and J lost 1, with 14 bases in between. Germline CDR1 MNHEY, CDR2 SVGAGI. The CDR3 sequence is 15 residues long.

The chain links TRBV27 to TRBJ2-1; the D gene is possibly TRBD1 (6 bases). Germline CDR1 and CDR2: MNHEY and SMNVEV (reference sequence). The CDR3 runs 15 residues. V lost 11 bases to trimming and J lost 6 bases, with 23 bases between them. In nucleotides, the CDR3 is TGTGCCTCCCGGTTGAGAGGGGGTGTCAGCAATGAGCAGTTCTTC. Translated: CASRLRGGVSNEQFF.

The V call is TRBV27, the J call TRBJ2-3; 8 bases are a match to TRBD1. V dropped 5 bases and J dropped 0; count of bases not matched to a gene: 1. CDR3 length equals 14 residues. CDR1 and CDR2 from the germline V gene are MNHEY and SMNVEV (reference sequence). The CDR3 nucleotides read TGTGCCAGCAGTGGACAGGGTAGCACAGATACGCAGTATTTT. Its translation: CASSGQGSTDTQYF.

The rearrangement links TRBV6-4 to TRBJ2-2, with TRBD1 matching over 8 bases. Germline loops: CDR1 MRHNA, CDR2 SNTAGT. V shed 6 bases, J shed 6 bases, and the junction held 0 bases outside the gene matches. The CDR3 extends over 12 amino acids. The CDR3 DNA reads as TGTGCCAGCAGACAGGGGGCCGGGGAGCTGTTTTTT. It translates to CASRQGAGELFF.

The genes are TRBV19 and TRBJ2-1, with 7 positions matching TRBD2. The CDR3 consists of 14 residues. The junction had 15 bases not matched to a gene; V was cut back by 10 bases and J by 9 bases. The germline V gene has CDR1 LNHDA and CDR2 SQIVND (reference sequence). The CDR3 nucleotides read TGTGCCACCACAATAGCGGGTGACGAAATTGAGCAGTTCTTC. Amino acids: CATTIAGDEIEQFF. The full variable domain, with the rest looked up from reference TRBV19 and TRBJ2-1, is DGGITQSPKYLFRKEGQNVTLSCEQNLNHDAMYWYRQDPGQGLRLIYYSQIVNDFQKGDIAEGYSVSREKKESFPLTVTSAQKNPTAFYLCATTIAGDEIEQFFGPGTRLTVL.

As regards this clone: The same CDR3 is also encoded by other DNA sequences in this sample. This sequence joins TRBV4-1 and TRBJ2-1, with D possibly TRBD2 on 6 matching bases. There are 14 residues in the CDR3. Germline V gives CDR1 MGHRA, CDR2 YSYEKL. Trimming stripped 5 bases from V and 7 bases from J, with 15 bases between. The CDR3 here is CASSLSGRGNEQFF. CDR3 bases: TGCGCCAGCAGCTTATCCGGGAGAGGGAATGAGCAGTTCTTC.

This chain uses TRBV15 with TRBJ2-7; TRBD1 might be the D (6 bases). The germline gives CDR1 LNHNV, CDR2 YYDKDF (reference sequence). Trimming left V 3 bases short and J 2 bases short, with 8 bases between. CDR3 length: 13 residues. CDR3 DNA: TGTGCCACCAGCAGTGGACAGACCTACGAGCAGTACTTC. Encoded protein: CATSSGQTYEQYF.

V and J are TRBV19 and TRBJ2-7; TRBD2 agrees at 7 bases. The CDR3 sequence is 15 residues long. Germline V gene lookup returns CDR1 LNHDA and CDR2 SQIVND (reference sequence). Trimming removed 8 bases from V and 2 bases from J; junction bases left unmatched: 12. CDR3 DNA: TGTGCCAGTTCTGAATTAAGCGGGGCGACCTACGAGCAGTACTTC. This codes for CASSELSGATYEQYF. Full variable domain (rest looked up from reference TRBV19 and TRBJ2-7): DGGITQSPKYLFRKEGQNVTLSCEQNLNHDAMYWYRQDPGQGLRLIYYSQIVNDFQKGDIAEGYSVSREKKESFPLTVTSAQKNPTAFYLCASSELSGATYEQYFGPGTRLTVT.

The chain employs TRBV9 and TRBJ2-5; the match to TRBD2 covers 7 bases. V was clipped by 0 bases and J by 1 base; unmatched bases: 3. Germline V CDR1 and CDR2: SGDLS, YYNGEE. CDR3 length: 15 amino acids. The chain's CDR3 is CASSVGASGQETQYF. CDR3 bases: TGTGCCAGCAGCGTAGGGGCTAGCGGCCAAGAGACCCAGTACTTC.

This chain connects TRBV10-3 to TRBJ2-5, with D perhaps TRBD1 (6 bases). The germline V and J ends were trimmed by 5 bases and 3 bases, with 16 bases remaining between them. The germline V gene has CDR1 ENHRY and CDR2 SYGVKD. This CDR3 has 15 residues. The CDR3 reads CAISSQGDMKETQYF. The CDR3 DNA follows: TGTGCCATCAGTTCACAGGGTGATATGAAAGAGACCCAGTACTTC.

The chain employs TRBV7-6 and TRBJ1-4; D might be TRBD1 (5 bases). Germline loops: CDR1 SGHVS, CDR2 FNYEAQ. V lost 0 bases and J 8 bases, leaving 10 bases between the germline ends. The CDR3 extends over 14 amino acids. In DNA form, the CDR3 reads TGTGCCAGCAGCTTAGCGGACACTCGGGAAAAACTGTTTTTT. Its protein is CASSLADTREKLFF.

The chain joins TRBV7-9 to TRBJ2-7; TRBD1 matches 8 bases. Germline V CDR1 and CDR2: SEHNR, FQNEAQ (reference sequence). With 5 bases clipped from V and 3 bases from J, the junction kept 9 bases outside the gene matches. The CDR3 has 15 amino acids. The CDR3 region is CASSAAGTGFYEQYF. CDR3 coding DNA: TGTGCCAGCAGCGCAGCCGGGACAGGTTTCTACGAGCAGTACTTC. Using reference TRBV7-9 and TRBJ2-7 for the parts outside the CDR3, the full variable domain is DTGVSQNPRHKITKRGQNVTFRCDPISEHNRLYWYRQTLGQGPEFLTYFQNEAQLEKSRLLSDRFSAERPKGSFSTLEIQRTEQGDSAMYLCASSAAGTGFYEQYFGPGTRLTVT.

The table lists this clone with a few counts. The same CDR3 arises from other DNA sequences in this sample as well. This rearrangement joins TRBV27 to TRBJ2-7; TRBD2 matches at 10 bases. The CDR3 runs 14 residues. Germline V gene data show CDR1 as MNHEY and CDR2 as SMNVEV (reference sequence). The V gene end was trimmed by 4 bases and the J gene end by 4 bases; junction bases not matched to a gene: 4. As DNA, the CDR3 is TGTGCCAGCAGTTCCGGGACTAGCGTATACGAGCAGTACTTC. It yields the protein CASSSGTSVYEQYF.

The chain is built from TRBV10-3 and TRBJ2-5, with D perhaps matching TRBD2 (6 bases). The CDR3 runs to 14 residues. Germline CDR1 reads ENHRY; CDR2 reads SYGVKD. V was cut by 6 bases and J by 2 bases, with 13 bases left in between. Here the CDR3 reads CAIRPGAEQETQYF. The DNA for the CDR3 is TGTGCCATCAGGCCGGGAGCCGAACAAGAGACCCAGTACTTC.